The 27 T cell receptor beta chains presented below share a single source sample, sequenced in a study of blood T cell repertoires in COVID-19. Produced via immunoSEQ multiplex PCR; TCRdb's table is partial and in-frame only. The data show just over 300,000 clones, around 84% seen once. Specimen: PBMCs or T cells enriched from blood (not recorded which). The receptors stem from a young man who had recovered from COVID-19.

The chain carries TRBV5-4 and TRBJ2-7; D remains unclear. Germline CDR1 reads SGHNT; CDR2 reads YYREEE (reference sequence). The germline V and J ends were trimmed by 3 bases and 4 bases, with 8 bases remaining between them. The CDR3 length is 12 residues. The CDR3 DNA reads TGTGCCAGCAGCTCGTCGGGTTACGAGCAGTACTTC. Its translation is CASSSSGYEQYF.

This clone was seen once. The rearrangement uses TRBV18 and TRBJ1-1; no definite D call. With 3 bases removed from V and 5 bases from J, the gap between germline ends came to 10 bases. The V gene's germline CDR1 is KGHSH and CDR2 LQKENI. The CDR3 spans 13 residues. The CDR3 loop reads CASSPAEGTEAFF. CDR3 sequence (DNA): TGTGCCAGCTCACCCGCGGAAGGAACTGAAGCTTTCTTT.

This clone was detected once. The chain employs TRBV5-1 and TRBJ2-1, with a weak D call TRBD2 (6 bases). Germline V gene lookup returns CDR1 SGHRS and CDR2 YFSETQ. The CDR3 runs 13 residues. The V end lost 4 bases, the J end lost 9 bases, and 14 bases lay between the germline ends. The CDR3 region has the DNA TGCGCCAGCAGCCCGGGAGAGGGGCCTGAGCAGTTCTTC. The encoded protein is CASSPGEGPEQFF.

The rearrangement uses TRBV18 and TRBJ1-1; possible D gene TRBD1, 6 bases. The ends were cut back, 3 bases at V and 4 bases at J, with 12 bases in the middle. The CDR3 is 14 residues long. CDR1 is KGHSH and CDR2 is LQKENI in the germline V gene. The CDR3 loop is CASSPAGVVTEAFF. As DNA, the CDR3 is TGTGCCAGCTCACCGGCAGGGGTGGTCACTGAAGCTTTCTTT.

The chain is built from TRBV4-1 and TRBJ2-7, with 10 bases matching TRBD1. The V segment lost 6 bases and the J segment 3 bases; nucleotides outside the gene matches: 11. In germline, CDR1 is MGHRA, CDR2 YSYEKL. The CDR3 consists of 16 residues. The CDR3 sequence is CASRQSGTGVNYEQYF. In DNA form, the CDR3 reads TGCGCCAGCAGGCAATCGGGGACAGGGGTCAACTACGAGCAGTACTTC.

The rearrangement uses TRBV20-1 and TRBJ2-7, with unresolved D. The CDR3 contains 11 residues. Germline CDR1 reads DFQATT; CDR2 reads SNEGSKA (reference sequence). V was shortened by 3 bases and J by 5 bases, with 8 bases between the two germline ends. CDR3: CSARSVHEQYF. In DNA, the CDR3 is TGCAGTGCTAGGAGTGTCCACGAGCAGTACTTC.

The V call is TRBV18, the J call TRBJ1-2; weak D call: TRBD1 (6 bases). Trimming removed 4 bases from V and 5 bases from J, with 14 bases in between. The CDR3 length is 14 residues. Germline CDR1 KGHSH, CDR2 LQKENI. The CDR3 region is CASSQGVAWYGYTF. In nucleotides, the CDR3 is TGTGCCAGCTCACAGGGGGTAGCGTGGTATGGCTACACCTTC.

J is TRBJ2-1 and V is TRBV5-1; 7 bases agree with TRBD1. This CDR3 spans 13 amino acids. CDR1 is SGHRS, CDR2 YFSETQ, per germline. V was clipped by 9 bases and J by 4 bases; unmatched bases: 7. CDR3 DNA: TGCGCCACCGGACAGGATGTATACAATGAGCAGTTCTTC. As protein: CATGQDVYNEQFF.

CDR3 sequence: CASSLETGGTGELFF. The CDR3 coding sequence is TGTGCCAGCAGCCTAGAGACAGGGGGGACCGGGGAGCTGTTTTTT. The J gene is TRBJ2-2, the V gene TRBV13; 9 nucleotides agree with TRBD1. The CDR3 has 15 amino acids. The ends lost 5 bases at V and 5 bases at J; junction bases unmatched: 6. CDR1 and CDR2 (germline): PRHDT, FYEKMQ (reference sequence).

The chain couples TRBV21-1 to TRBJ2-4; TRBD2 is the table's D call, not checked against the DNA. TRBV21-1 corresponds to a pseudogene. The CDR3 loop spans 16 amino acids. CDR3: CARPTETLIAKNIQYF. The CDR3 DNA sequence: TGTGCCAGACCGACGGAGACTCTTATAGCCAAAAACATTCAGTACTTC.

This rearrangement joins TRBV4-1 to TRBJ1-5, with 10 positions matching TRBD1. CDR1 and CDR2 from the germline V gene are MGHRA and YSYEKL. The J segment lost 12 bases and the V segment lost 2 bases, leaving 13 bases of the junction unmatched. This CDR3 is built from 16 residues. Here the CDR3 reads CASSQSLGDRGRYQHF. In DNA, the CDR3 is TGCGCCAGCAGCCAAAGCCTAGGGGACAGGGGTCGTTACCAGCATTTT.

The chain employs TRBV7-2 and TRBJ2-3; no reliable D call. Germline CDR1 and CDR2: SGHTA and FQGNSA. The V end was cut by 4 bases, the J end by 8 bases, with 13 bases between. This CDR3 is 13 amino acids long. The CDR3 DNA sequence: TGTGCCAGCAGCTCCTATAGGAAGCGTACGCAGTATTTT. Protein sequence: CASSSYRKRTQYF.

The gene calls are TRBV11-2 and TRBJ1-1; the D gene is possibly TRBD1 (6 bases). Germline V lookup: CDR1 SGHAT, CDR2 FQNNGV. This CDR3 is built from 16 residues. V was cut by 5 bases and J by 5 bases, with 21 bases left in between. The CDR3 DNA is TGTGCCAGCAGCCTAGTCGTGGGCAGGGGTAGGACTGAAGCTTTCTTT. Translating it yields CASSLVVGRGRTEAFF.

Here the CDR3 DNA reads TGCGCCAGCAGCCAACCCCCCGACAGGGTCCTCTCTGGAAACACCATATATTTT. Encoded protein: CASSQPPDRVLSGNTIYF. V is TRBV4-1 and J is TRBJ1-3; TRBD1 matches at 7 bases. After removal of 2 bases from V and 0 bases from J, the junction contained 10 bases not matched to a gene. CDR3 length equals 18 residues. Germline V gene sequence: CDR1 MGHRA, CDR2 YSYEKL.

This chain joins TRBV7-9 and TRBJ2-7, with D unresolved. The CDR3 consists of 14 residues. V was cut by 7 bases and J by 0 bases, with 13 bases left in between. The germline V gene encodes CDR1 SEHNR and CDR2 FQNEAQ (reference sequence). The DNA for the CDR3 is TGTGCCAGCACCGCGGCAGAGCTCTCCTACGAGCAGTACTTC. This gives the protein CASTAAELSYEQYF.

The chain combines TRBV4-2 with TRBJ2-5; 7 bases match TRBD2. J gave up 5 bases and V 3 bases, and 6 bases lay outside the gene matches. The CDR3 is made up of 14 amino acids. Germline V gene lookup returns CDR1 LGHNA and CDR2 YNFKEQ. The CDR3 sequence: CASSHPGTKETQYF. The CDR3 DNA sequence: TGTGCCAGCAGCCATCCCGGGACTAAGGAGACCCAGTACTTC.

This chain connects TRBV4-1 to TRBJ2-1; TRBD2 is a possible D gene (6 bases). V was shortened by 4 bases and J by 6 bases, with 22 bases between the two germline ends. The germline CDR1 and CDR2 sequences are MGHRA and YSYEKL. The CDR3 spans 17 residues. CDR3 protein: CASSRGGLAALGNEQFF. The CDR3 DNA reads TGCGCCAGCAGCCGAGGAGGTTTAGCGGCCCTGGGCAATGAGCAGTTCTTC.

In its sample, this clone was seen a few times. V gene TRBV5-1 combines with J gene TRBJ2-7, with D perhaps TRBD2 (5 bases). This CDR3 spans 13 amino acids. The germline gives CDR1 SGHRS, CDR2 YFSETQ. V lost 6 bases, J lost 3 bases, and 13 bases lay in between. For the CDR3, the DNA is TGCGCCAGCACCGTATCCCGGGACTACGAGCAGTACTTC. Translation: CASTVSRDYEQYF.

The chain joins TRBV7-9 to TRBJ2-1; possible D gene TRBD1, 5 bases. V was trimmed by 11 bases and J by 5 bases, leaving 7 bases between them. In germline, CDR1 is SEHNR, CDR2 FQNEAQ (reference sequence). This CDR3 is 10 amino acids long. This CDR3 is CAGANNEQFF. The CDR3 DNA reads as TGTGCCGGGGCCAACAATGAGCAGTTCTTC.

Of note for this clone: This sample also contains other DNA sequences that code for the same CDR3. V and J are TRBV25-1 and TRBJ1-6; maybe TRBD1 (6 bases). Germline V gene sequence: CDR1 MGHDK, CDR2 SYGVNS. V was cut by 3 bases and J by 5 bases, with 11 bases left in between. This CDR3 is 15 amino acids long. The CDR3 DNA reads TGTGCCAGCAGTGACTCGCAGGGGAATAATTCACCCCTCCACTTT. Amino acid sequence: CASSDSQGNNSPLHF.

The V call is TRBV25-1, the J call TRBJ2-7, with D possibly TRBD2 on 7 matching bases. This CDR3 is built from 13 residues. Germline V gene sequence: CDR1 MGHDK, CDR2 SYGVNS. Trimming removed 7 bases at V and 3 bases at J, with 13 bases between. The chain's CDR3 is CASKGGGHYEQYF. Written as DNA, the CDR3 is TGTGCCAGCAAGGGGGGGGGACACTACGAGCAGTACTTC.

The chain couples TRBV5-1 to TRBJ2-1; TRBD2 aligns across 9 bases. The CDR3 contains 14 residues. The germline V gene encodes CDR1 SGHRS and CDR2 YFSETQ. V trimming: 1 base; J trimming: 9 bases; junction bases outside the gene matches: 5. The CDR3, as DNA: TGCGCCAGCAGCTTGACTAGCGGGTTGGTTGAGCAGTTCTTC. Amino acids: CASSLTSGLVEQFF.

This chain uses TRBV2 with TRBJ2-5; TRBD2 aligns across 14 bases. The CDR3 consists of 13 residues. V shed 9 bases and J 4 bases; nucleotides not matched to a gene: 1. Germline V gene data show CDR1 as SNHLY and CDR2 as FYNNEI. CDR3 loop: CARGLAGGETQYF. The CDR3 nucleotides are TGTGCCAGAGGACTAGCGGGAGGAGAGACCCAGTACTTC.

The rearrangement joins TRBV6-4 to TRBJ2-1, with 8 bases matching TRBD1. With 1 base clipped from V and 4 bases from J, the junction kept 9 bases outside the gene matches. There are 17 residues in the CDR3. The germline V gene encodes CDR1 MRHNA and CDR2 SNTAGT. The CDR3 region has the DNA TGTGCCAGCAGTGACTTACCCAGGGGGCGAACGTACAATGAGCAGTTCTTC. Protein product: CASSDLPRGRTYNEQFF.

CDR3 DNA sequence: TGTGCCAGCAGCACAACAGGGGCAGGGACGAACTCGTATGGCTACACCTTC. Amino acids: CASSTTGAGTNSYGYTF. This rearrangement joins TRBV9 to TRBJ1-2; 7 nucleotides match TRBD1. Germline trimming cut 4 bases from V and 5 bases from J; bases unmatched to any gene: 17. The CDR3 is 17 residues long. Per germline, CDR1 SGDLS and CDR2 YYNGEE.

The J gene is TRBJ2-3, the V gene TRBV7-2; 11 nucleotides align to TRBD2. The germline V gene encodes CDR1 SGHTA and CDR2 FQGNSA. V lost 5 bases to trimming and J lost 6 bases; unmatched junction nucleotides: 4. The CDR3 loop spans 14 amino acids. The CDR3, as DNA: TGTGCCAGCAGCACAAGGACTAGCGGGGATACGCAGTATTTT. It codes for CASSTRTSGDTQYF.

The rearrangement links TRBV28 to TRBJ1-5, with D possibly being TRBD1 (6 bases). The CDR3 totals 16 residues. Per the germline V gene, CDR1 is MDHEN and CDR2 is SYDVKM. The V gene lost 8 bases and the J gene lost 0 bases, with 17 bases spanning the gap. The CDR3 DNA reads TGTGCCAGCGGGAGGGGGGACGGGAATAGCAATCAGCCCCAGCATTTT. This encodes CASGRGDGNSNQPQHF.